The 13 T cell receptor beta chains in this list originate from one sample, sequenced in a study of early T cells in non-severe SARS-CoV-2 infection. TCRdb reprocessed the 5' RACE reads with MiXCR, giving one entry per CDR3 protein. The sample lists 90,000 or so distinct CDR3 sequences; 14% to 15% were seen once. Sequenced: whole blood. These receptors originate from an adult who was a healthcare worker with PCR-confirmed SARS-CoV-2 infection or an uninfected control (not recorded which).

V gene TRBV12-3 or TRBV12-4 combines with J gene TRBJ2-3, with 9 bases aligning to TRBD2. V was clipped by 7 bases and J by 6 bases; unmatched bases: 14. This CDR3 is built from 16 residues. The CDR3 DNA reads as TGTGCCAGCACCCTGCTACTAGCGGGTGCCCTTGATACGCAGTATTTT. Protein sequence: CASTLLLAGALDTQYF.

This clonotype was seen more than once but under ten times. The junction departs from germline at one end; a sequencing error may be responsible. The chain has TRBV20-1 and TRBJ2-7, with a weak D call TRBD1 (6 bases). The CDR3 runs 11 residues. Germline V gives CDR1 DFQATT, CDR2 SNEGSKA (reference sequence). The CDR3 DNA reads TGCAGTGCTAGAACTCTTCAGGGGTTCCACTTC. It translates to CSARTLQGFHF.

This clonotype was picked up many times. CDR3 DNA sequence: TGTGCCAGCAGCTTATACAGGGCCGCCACAGATACGCAGTATTTT. This gives the protein CASSLYRAATDTQYF. The rearrangement uses TRBV7-2 and TRBJ2-3; D may be TRBD1 (6 bases). From germline, CDR1 is SGHTA and CDR2 FQGNSA. This CDR3 region has 15 residues. V shed 2 bases and J shed 2 bases, with 11 bases lying between them.

J is TRBJ2-2 and V is TRBV3-1; D unclear. The CDR3 covers 16 residues. Trimming stripped 4 bases from V and 0 bases from J, with 12 bases between. Germline CDR1 LGHDT, CDR2 YNNKEL (reference sequence). The CDR3 DNA follows: TGTGCCAGCAGCCCTTCATTCCGCGCGAACACCGGGGAGCTGTTTTTT. This translates into CASSPSFRANTGELFF.

This chain connects TRBV6-2 or TRBV6-3 to TRBJ2-1, with D maybe TRBD2 (6 bases). Germline V gene sequence: CDR1 MNHEY, CDR2 SVGEGT. The CDR3 consists of 13 residues. Trimming stripped 2 bases from V and 9 bases from J, with 11 bases between. The CDR3 region is CASSYPYGSEQFF. CDR3 DNA sequence: TGTGCCAGCAGTTACCCCTACGGGAGTGAGCAGTTCTTC.

This clonotype was picked up a small number of times. The chain uses TRBV20-1 and TRBJ2-2; D is ambiguous. V was shortened by 0 bases and J by 3 bases, with 8 bases between the two germline ends. CDR3 length: 14 amino acids. CDR1 is DFQATT, CDR2 SNEGSKA, per germline (reference sequence). CDR3 coding DNA: TGCAGTGCTAGAGACTCAGAATACACCGGGGAGCTGTTTTTT. Encoded protein: CSARDSEYTGELFF.

This clonotype has a handful of counts. The chain recombines TRBV30 with TRBJ2-1; tentatively, D is TRBD2 (5 bases). The CDR3 has 14 residues. The V end was cut by 2 bases, the J end by 0 bases, with 8 bases between. CDR1 GTSNPN and CDR2 SVGIG come from the germline V gene (reference sequence). CDR3 amino acids: CAWSTGSSYNEQFF. For the CDR3, the DNA is TGTGCCTGGAGTACGGGGAGCTCCTACAATGAGCAGTTCTTC.

This clonotype showed up many times. This chain joins TRBV4-1 and TRBJ2-5; 9 bases line up with TRBD2. With V trimmed by 6 bases and J by 1 base, 6 bases remained unmatched. CDR1 is MGHRA, CDR2 YSYEKL, per germline. This CDR3 is 15 amino acids long. The CDR3 nucleotides are TGCGCCAGCAGGGTTAGCGGGAGCCTCCAAGAGACCCAGTACTTC. It specifies CASRVSGSLQETQYF.

This clonotype turned up a few times. This chain uses TRBV23-1 with TRBJ2-5, with 7 bases lining up with TRBD2. TRBV23-1 is sorted into the ORF group, with uncertain function. J lost 5 bases, V lost 9 bases, and 9 bases had no gene match. The CDR3 covers 13 residues. The CDR3 here is CARGRGGMETQYF. The CDR3 DNA follows: TGCGCCAGGGGGAGGGGTGGAATGGAGACCCAGTACTTC.

This clonotype came up a few times. This chain joins TRBV6-5 and TRBJ2-1; D is undetermined. The V gene's germline CDR1 is MNHEY and CDR2 SVGAGI. V was pared by 10 bases and J by 9 bases, with 13 bases between. This CDR3 region has 11 residues. In nucleotides, the CDR3 is TGTGCCACGCACAGATTTGGTGAGCAGTTCTTC. Protein sequence: CATHRFGEQFF.

This clonotype was picked up a small number of times. The rearrangement links TRBV6-6 to TRBJ1-1; D not resolved. The ends were cut back, 0 bases at V and 3 bases at J, with 8 bases in the middle. Germline values: CDR1 MNHNY, CDR2 SVGAGI (reference sequence). The CDR3 is made up of 14 amino acids. The CDR3 here is CASSYSTVDTEAFF. DNA for the CDR3: TGTGCCAGCAGTTACTCGACTGTGGACACTGAAGCTTTCTTT.

This clonotype was counted a few times. V gene TRBV5-8 combines with J gene TRBJ1-1, with a possible D match to TRBD1 (6 bases). With 4 bases removed from V and 1 base from J, the gap between germline ends came to 14 bases. CDR3 length: 15 residues. Germline-derived CDR1 and CDR2 are SGHTS and YDEGEE. CDR3 DNA: TGTGCCAGCAGCCCCCGGTTACAGGGGAACACTGAAGCTTTCTTT. It translates to CASSPRLQGNTEAFF.

The genes are TRBV28 and TRBJ1-4; D gene ambiguous. This CDR3 has 11 residues. Germline V gene lookup returns CDR1 MDHEN and CDR2 SYDVKM. The V and J ends lost 5 bases and 8 bases respectively, with 6 bases between them. CDR3: CASSREEKLFF. CDR3 DNA: TGTGCCAGCAGTCGGGAAGAAAAACTGTTTTTT.